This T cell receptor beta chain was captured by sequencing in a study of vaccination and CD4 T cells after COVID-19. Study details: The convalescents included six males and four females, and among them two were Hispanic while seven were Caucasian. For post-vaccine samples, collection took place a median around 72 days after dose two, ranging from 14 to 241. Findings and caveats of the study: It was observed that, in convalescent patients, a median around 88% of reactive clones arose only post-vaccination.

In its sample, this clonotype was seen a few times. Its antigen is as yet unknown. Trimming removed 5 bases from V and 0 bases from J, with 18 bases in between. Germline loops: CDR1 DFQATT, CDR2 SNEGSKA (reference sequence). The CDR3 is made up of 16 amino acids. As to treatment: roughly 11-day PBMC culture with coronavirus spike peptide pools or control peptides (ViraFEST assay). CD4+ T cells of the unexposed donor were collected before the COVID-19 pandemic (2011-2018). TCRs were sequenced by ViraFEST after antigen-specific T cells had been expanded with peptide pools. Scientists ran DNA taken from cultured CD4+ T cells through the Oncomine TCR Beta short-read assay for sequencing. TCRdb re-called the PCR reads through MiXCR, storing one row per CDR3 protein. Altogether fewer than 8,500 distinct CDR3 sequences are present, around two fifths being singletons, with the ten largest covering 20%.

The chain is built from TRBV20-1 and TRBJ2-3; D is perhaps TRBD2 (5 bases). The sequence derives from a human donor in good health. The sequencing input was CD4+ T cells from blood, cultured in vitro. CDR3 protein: CSAQSTGNPSTDTQYF. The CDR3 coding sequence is TGCAGTGCTCAATCTACCGGGAACCCTAGCACAGATACGCAGTATTTT.